This T cell receptor beta chain was recorded in a study of blood T cell repertoires in COVID-19. On the study more broadly: From the United States, Italy and Spain came samples of acute and convalescent COVID-19.

Clones were sequenced by immunoSEQ multiplex PCR, and TCRdb holds only the in-frame ones, with some missing. Found here are about 240,000 clones, 70% to 90% of them singletons; the top ten hold under 6.5%. The CDR3 is 13 residues long. The V gene end was trimmed by 4 bases and the J gene end by 5 bases; junction bases not matched to a gene: 3. Germline CDR1 SGHRS, CDR2 YFSETQ. The sample taken for sequencing was peripheral blood. This sequence was found in a man aged 55 to 70 with acute or convalescent COVID-19. The chain is built from TRBV5-1 and TRBJ1-1; 9 nucleotides agree with TRBD1. The CDR3 sequence: CASSEGTGTEAFF. For the CDR3, the DNA is TGCGCCAGCAGCGAGGGGACAGGGACTGAAGCTTTCTTT.